These T cell receptor beta chains were read from a single sample in a study of sequential checkpoint blockade in melanoma. Measured with immunoSEQ multiplex PCR; TCRdb has only the in-frame clones, and not every one. The sample includes 9,500 to 15,000 clones, 82% seen only once; the top ten take approximately 7.8%. The specimen comprised CD8+ T cells sorted from blood (inferred from file names), sampled from a patient given nivolumab and ipilimumab in sequence. These receptors originate from a human donor with melanoma. Both conserved end residues are part of each CDR3. D genes are given only for firm matches. Size values are once, few and many counts, or a class for expanded clones, and some rows have none.

J | D | size | V | CDR3 | DNA
TRBJ1-2 | TRBD1 | - | TRBV2 | CASSEGAPGQGDGYTF | TGTGCCAGCAGTGAAGGAGCGCCGGGACAGGGTGACGGCTACACCTTC
TRBJ1-4 | - | - | TRBV28 | CASSYGATNEKLFF | TGTGCCAGCAGTTACGGGGCAACTAATGAAAAACTGTTTTTT
TRBJ2-5 | TRBD2 | - | TRBV29-1 | CSVGLAGVGETQYF | TGCAGCGTAGGACTAGCGGGAGTCGGTGAGACCCAGTACTTC
TRBJ2-1 | TRBD2 | - | TRBV4-2 | CASSQDQTSGGEYNEQFF | TGTGCCAGCAGCCAAGATCAAACTAGCGGGGGGGAATACAATGAGCAGTTCTTC
TRBJ1-2 | TRBD1 | - | TRBV30 | CAWSQGQGSGYTF | TGTGCCTGGAGTCAGGGACAGGGGTCTGGCTACACCTTC
TRBJ2-5 | - | - | TRBV7-8 | CASSYAPTRLQETQYF | TGTGCCAGCAGCTATGCCCCGACTAGACTCCAAGAGACCCAGTACTTC
TRBJ2-7 | - | few | TRBV21-1 | CASSLDRPYEQYF | TGTGCCAGCAGCCTGGACAGGCCCTACGAGCAGTACTTC
TRBJ2-7 | TRBD2 | - | TRBV6-5 | CASSRGLAGYEQYF | TGTGCCAGCAGTCGGGGCCTAGCGGGCTACGAGCAGTACTTC
TRBJ2-5 | - | once | TRBV5-1 | CASSSLGGGGVETQYF | TGCGCCAGCAGCTCGCTTGGAGGAGGTGGGGTTGAGACCCAGTACTTC
TRBJ2-3 | - | - | TRBV5-6 | CASSLALGGDFTDTQYF | TGTGCCAGCAGCCTGGCGTTAGGGGGAGATTTCACAGATACGCAGTATTTT
TRBJ1-2 | - | few | TRBV7-9 | CASSFTDRNYGYTF | TGTGCCAGCAGCTTTACGGACAGAAACTATGGCTACACCTTC
TRBJ2-7 | - | once | TRBV9 | CASSVGRSDGGQYF | TGTGCCAGCAGCGTAGGCCGGTCCGACGGGGGGCAGTACTTC
TRBJ2-3 | - | once | TRBV29-1 | CSVPGTPLADTQYF | TGCAGCGTGCCCGGGACTCCCCTCGCAGATACGCAGTATTTT
TRBJ1-1 | - | - | TRBV7-9 | CASSLADSMGEAFF | TGTGCCAGCAGCTTAGCAGACAGCATGGGTGAAGCTTTCTTT
TRBJ2-7 | TRBD1 | - | TRBV27 | CASSPQGTTYEQYF | TGTGCCAGCAGTCCACAGGGGACAACCTACGAGCAGTACTTC
TRBJ2-4 | TRBD2 | - | TRBV28 | CASIPGLVHLRGPNIQYF | TGTGCCAGCATTCCGGGACTAGTCCACCTCCGGGGCCCAAACATTCAGTACTTC
TRBJ2-3 | - | - | TRBV6-6 | CASHLGGQITDTQYF | TGTGCCAGCCATTTGGGGGGGCAAATTACAGATACGCAGTATTTT
TRBJ2-7 | - | - | TRBV10-3 | CAISDGYEQYF | TGTGCCATCAGTGACGGCTACGAGCAGTACTTC
TRBJ2-1 | - | - | TRBV2 | CASSTGTYNEQFF | TGTGCCAGCAGCACCGGGACCTACAATGAGCAGTTCTTC
TRBJ2-7 | TRBD1 | - | TRBV5-1 | CASSLGGQEVYEQYF | TGCGCCAGCAGCTTGGGGGGACAGGAGGTCTACGAGCAGTACTTC
TRBJ2-7 | - | - | TRBV10-2 | CASSKAGGFNEQYF | TGCGCCAGCAGTAAGGCAGGGGGGTTTAACGAGCAGTACTTC
TRBJ2-7 | TRBD2 | - | TRBV5-4 | CASSFATSGEQYF | TGTGCCAGCAGCTTTGCTACTAGCGGCGAGCAGTACTTC
TRBJ2-3 | TRBD2 | - | TRBV19 | CASSMSSGFTQYF | TGTGCCAGTAGTATGTCTAGCGGGTTTACGCAGTATTTT
TRBJ2-7 | TRBD1 | - | TRBV4-1 | CASSQATGAPYEQYF | TGCGCCAGCAGCCAGGCAACAGGGGCTCCCTACGAGCAGTACTTC
TRBJ1-1 | TRBD1 | - | TRBV19 | CASSDGDRGNTEAFF | TGTGCCAGTAGCGATGGGGACAGGGGAAACACTGAAGCTTTCTTT
TRBJ2-1 | TRBD2 | - | TRBV19 | CASSISSGGVSEQFF | TGTGCCAGTAGTATCTCGTCGGGAGGGGTTAGTGAGCAGTTCTTC
TRBJ2-7 | - | - | TRBV28 | CASSATQQGSYEQYF | TGTGCCAGCAGTGCAACACAACAGGGCTCCTACGAGCAGTACTTC
TRBJ2-7 | TRBD2 | - | TRBV4-2 | CASSQEPTSGFSYEQYF | TGTGCCAGCAGCCAAGAGCCGACTAGCGGGTTCTCCTACGAGCAGTACTTC
TRBJ1-1 | - | once | TRBV19 | CASRQGEGGTEAFF | TGTGCCAGTAGACAAGGGGAGGGAGGCACTGAAGCTTTCTTT
TRBJ2-1 | - | - | TRBV4-2 | CASSGSRDSEQFF | TGTGCCAGCAGCGGGAGCCGGGACTCAGAGCAGTTCTTC